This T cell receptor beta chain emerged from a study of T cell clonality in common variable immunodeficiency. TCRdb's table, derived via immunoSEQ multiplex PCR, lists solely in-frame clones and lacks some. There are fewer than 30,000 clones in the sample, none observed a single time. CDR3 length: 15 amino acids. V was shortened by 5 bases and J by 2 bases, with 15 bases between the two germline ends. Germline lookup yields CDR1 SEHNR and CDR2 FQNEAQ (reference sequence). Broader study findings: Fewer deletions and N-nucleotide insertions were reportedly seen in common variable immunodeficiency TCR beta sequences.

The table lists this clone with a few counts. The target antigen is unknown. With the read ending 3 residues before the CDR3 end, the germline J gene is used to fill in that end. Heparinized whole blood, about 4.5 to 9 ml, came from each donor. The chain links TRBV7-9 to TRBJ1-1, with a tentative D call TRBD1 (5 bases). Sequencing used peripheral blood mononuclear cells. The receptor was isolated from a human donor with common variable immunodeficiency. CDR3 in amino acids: CASSGFRVLNTEAFF. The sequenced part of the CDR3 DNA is TGTGCCAGCAGCGGATTCAGGGTCCTTAACACTGAA. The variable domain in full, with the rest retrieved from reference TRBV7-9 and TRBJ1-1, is DTGVSQNPRHKITKRGQNVTFRCDPISEHNRLYWYRQTLGQGPEFLTYFQNEAQLEKSRLLSDRFSAERPKGSFSTLEIQRTEQGDSAMYLCASSGFRVLNTEAFFGQGTRLTVV.